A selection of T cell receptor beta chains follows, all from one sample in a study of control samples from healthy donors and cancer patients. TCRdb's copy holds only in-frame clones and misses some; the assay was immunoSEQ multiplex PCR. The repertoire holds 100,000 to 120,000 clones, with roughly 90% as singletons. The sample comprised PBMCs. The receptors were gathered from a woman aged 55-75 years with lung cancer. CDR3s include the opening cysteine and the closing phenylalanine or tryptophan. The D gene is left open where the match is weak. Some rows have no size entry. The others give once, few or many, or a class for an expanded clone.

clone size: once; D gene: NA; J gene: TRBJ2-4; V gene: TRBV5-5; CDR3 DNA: TGTGCCAGCAGCTTGGGACAGCTAGCCAAAAACATTCAGTACTTC; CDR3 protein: CASSLGQLAKNIQYF
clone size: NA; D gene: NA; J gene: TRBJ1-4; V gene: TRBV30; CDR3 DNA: TGTGCCTGGAGTGTAGGGGCAGCAGGGGAAAAACTGTTTTTT; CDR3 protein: CAWSVGAAGEKLFF
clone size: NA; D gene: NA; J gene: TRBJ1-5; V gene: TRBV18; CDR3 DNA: TGTGCCAGCTCACAAGAAGCCCTTCTCGGTCAGCCCCAGCATTTT; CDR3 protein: CASSQEALLGQPQHF
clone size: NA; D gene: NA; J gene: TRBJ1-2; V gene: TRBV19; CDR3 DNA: TGTGCCAGTAGTGCCAACTCACCGGGACTCGGGGGGGACTATGGCTACACCTTC; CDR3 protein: CASSANSPGLGGDYGYTF
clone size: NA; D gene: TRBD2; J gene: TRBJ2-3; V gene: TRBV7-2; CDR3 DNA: TGTGCCAGCGGGCCTAGCGGGGGGGCTATAAGCACAGATACGCAGTATTTT; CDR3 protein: CASGPSGGAISTDTQYF
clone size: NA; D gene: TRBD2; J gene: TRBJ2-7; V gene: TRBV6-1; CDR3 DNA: TGTGCCAGCAGTGAAGACTCGTGGGGACTAGCCTCTTCCTACGAGCAGTACTTC; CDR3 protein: CASSEDSWGLASSYEQYF
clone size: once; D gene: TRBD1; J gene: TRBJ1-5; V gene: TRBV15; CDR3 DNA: TGTGCCACCAGCAGTCACGGGGACAGGAGCAATCAGCCCCAGCATTTT; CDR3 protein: CATSSHGDRSNQPQHF
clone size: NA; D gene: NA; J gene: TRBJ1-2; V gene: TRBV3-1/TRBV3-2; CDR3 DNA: TGTGCCAGCAGCCATACTCAGGGGTATGGCTACACCTTC; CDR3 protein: CASSHTQGYGYTF
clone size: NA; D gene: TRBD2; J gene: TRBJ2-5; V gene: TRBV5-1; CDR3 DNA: TGCGCCAGCAGCTTGGCCCCGGGGGGGCCTGAGACCCAGTACTTC; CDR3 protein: CASSLAPGGPETQYF
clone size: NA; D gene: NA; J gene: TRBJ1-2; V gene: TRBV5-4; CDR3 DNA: TGTGCCAGCAGCCGACAGGCTAACTATGGCTACACCTTC; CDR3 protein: CASSRQANYGYTF
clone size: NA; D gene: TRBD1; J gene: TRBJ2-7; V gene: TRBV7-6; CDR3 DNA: TGTGCCAGCAGCTCAGCCGGACAGGGCGAGCAGTACTTC; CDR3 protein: CASSSAGQGEQYF
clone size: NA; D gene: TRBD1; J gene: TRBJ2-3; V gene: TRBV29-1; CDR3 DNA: TGCAGCGTCACGGGGACAGGGGACCCAGATACGCAGTATTTT; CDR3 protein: CSVTGTGDPDTQYF
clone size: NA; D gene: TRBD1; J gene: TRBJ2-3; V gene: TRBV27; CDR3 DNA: TGTGCCAGCAGTTACGACAGGGGCGCAGATACGCAGTATTTT; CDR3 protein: CASSYDRGADTQYF
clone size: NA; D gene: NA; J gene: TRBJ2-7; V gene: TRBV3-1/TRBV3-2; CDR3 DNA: TGTGCCAGCAGCCAAGTACCGCCCGGGACGCCATCGGTGCAGTACTTC; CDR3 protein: CASSQVPPGTPSVQYF
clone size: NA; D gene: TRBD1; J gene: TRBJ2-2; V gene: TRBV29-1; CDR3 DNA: TGCAGCGTCGCCGGGACAGGACCGTTTTCGAACACCGGGGAGCTGTTTTTT; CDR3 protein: CSVAGTGPFSNTGELFF
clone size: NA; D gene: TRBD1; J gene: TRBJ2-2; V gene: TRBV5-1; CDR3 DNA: TGCGCCAGCAGCTTGACCGGACAGGGAGCCACCGGGGAGCTGTTTTTT; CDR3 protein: CASSLTGQGATGELFF
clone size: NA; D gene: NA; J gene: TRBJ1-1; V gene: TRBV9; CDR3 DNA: TGTGCCAGCAGCGTAGGTCCGAACACTGAAGCTTTCTTT; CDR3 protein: CASSVGPNTEAFF
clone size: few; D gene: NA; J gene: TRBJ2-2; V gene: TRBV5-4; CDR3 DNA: TGTGCCAGCAGCTTAGGGCAGACCCTGAACACCGGGGAGCTGTTTTTT; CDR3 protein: CASSLGQTLNTGELFF
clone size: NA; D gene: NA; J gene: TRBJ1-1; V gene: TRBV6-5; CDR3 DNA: TGTGCCAGCATGTCCCCTGACAGGAACACTGAAGCTTTCTTT; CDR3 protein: CASMSPDRNTEAFF
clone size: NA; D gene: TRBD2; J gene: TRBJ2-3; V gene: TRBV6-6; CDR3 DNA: TGTGCCAGCAGTTCTAGCGGGAGTGGCACAGATACGCAGTATTTT; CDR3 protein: CASSSSGSGTDTQYF
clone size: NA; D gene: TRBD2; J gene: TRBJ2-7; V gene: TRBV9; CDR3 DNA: TGTGCCAGCAGCGTAGAAGGCAGGGAGGGTTACGAGCAGTACTTC; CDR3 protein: CASSVEGREGYEQYF
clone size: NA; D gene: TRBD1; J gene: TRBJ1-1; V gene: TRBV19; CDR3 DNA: TGTGCCAGTAGGAAGACAGGGGGCACTGAAGCTTTCTTT; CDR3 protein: CASRKTGGTEAFF
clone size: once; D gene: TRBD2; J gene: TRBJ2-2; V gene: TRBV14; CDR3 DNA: TGTGCCAGCCGTCAAGGACTAGCGGGGACGAACACCGGGGAGCTGTTTTTT; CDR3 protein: CASRQGLAGTNTGELFF
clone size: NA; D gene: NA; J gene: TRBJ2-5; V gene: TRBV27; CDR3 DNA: TGTGCCAGCAGTTCGGGCCCTCCGGAGACCCAGTACTTC; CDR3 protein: CASSSGPPETQYF
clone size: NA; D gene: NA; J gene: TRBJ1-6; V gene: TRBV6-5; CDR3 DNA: TGTGCCAGCAAATGGCAGGGGAATTCACCCCTCCACTTT; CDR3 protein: CASKWQGNSPLHF
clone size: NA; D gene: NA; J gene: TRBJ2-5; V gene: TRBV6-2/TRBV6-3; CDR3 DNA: TGTGCCAGCAGTTACGATTGGGAGACCCAGTACTTC; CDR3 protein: CASSYDWETQYF
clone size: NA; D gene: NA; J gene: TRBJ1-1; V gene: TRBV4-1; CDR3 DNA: TGCGCCAGCAGTCGGACAGATCTCATGAACACTGAAGCTTTCTTT; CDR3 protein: CASSRTDLMNTEAFF
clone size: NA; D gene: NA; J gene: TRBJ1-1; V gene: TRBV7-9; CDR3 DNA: TGTGCCAGCAGCCTCCGGGCCGTGAACACTGAAGCTTTCTTT; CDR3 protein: CASSLRAVNTEAFF
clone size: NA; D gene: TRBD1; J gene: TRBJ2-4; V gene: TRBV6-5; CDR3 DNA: TGTGCCAGCAGTTACTCAGGGCAGGGGGATAACATTCAGTACTTC; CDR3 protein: CASSYSGQGDNIQYF
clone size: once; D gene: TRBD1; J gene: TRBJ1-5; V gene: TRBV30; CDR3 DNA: TGTGCCTGGAGTGTAGACAGGGGGAATCAGCCCCAGCATTTT; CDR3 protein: CAWSVDRGNQPQHF
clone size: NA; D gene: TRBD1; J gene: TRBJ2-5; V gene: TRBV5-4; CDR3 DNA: TGTGCCAGCAGCCCGGACAGGACGGAGACCCAGTACTTC; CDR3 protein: CASSPDRTETQYF
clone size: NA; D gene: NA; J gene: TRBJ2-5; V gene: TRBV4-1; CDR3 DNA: TGCGCCAGCAGCCAAGATCAAGGATCCAGCGAGACCCAGTACTTC; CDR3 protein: CASSQDQGSSETQYF
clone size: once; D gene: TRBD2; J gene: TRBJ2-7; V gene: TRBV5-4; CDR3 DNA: TGTGCCAGCAGCACGGGACTAGTGGCTGGCGAGCAGTACTTC; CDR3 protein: CASSTGLVAGEQYF
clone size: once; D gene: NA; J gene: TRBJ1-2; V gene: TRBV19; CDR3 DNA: TGTGCCAGTAGTATAGGAGGGGGATATGGCTACACCTTC; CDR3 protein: CASSIGGGYGYTF
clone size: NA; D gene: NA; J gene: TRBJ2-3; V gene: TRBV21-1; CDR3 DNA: TGTGCCAGCAGCAAAGTAGTAGTGTCAGCGGATAGCACAGATACGCAGTATTTT; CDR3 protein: CASSKVVVSADSTDTQYF
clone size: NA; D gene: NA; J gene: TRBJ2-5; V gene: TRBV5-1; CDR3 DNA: TGCGCCAGCAGAGGGGGCGAGGGAGGAGAGACCCAGTACTTC; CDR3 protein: CASRGGEGGETQYF
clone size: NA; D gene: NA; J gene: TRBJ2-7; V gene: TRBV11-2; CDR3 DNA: TGTGCCAGCAGCCTCCCTGGTCCGAGTTACGAGCAGTACTTC; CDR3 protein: CASSLPGPSYEQYF
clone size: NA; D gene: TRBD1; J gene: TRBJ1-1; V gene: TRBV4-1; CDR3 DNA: TGCGCCAGCAGCCCAGGACAGGGTCCCATGAACACTGAAGCTTTCTTT; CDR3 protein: CASSPGQGPMNTEAFF
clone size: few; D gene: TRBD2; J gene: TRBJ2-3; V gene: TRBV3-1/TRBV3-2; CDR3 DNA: TGTGCCAGCAGCTTCCAACTAGCGGGGGTAGCAGATACGCAGTATTTT; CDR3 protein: CASSFQLAGVADTQYF
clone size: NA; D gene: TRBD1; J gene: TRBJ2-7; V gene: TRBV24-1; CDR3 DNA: TGTGCCACCAGTGATATCGGACAGGGCGGCCACGAGCAGTACTTC; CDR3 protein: CATSDIGQGGHEQYF
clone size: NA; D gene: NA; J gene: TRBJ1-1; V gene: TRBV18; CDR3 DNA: TGTGCCAGCTCACCACTTGGACAGTCCCCAGAGGCTTTCTTT; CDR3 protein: CASSPLGQSPEAFF
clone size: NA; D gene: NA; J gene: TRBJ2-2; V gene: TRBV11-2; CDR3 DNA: TGTGCCAGCAGCTTATCGTGGTCCGGGGAGCTGTTTTTT; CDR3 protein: CASSLSWSGELFF
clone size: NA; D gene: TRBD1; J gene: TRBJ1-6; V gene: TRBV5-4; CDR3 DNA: TGTGCCAGCAGCTCTCCGGGACAGGGAACTTCACCCCTCCACTTT; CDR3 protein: CASSSPGQGTSPLHF
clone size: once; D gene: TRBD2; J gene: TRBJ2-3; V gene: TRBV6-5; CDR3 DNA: TGTGCCAGCAGGTTAGCGGGAGGCACAGATACGCAGTATTTT; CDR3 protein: CASRLAGGTDTQYF
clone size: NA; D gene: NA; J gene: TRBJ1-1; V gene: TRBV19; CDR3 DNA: TGTGCCAGTAGTAGCCCCGCGGGGGGCCGGATGAACACTGAAGCTTTCTTT; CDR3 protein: CASSSPAGGRMNTEAFF
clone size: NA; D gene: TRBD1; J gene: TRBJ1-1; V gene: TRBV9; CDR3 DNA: TGTGCCAGCAGCCCTGATATTCGAAGACAGGGGGGAATGAACACTGAAGCTTTCTTT; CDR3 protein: CASSPDIRRQGGMNTEAFF
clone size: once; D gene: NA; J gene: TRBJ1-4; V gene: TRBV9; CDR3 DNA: TGTGCCAGCAGCGTAGTAAAGGCCAGGAGATACGAAAAACTGTTTTTT; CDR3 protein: CASSVVKARRYEKLFF
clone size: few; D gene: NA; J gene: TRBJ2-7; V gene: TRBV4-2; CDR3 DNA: TGTGCCAGCAGCCAAGCCCAGGACTCGGGCTACGAGCAGTACTTC; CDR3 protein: CASSQAQDSGYEQYF
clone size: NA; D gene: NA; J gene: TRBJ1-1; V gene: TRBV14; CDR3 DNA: TGTGCCAGCCGCCTCCCACTAGGTGCGACCACCCAAGCCTTCTTT; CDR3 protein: CASRLPLGATTQAFF
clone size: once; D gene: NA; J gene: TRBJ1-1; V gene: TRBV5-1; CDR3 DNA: TGCGCCAGCAGCTTGTCAGCGTCGAACACTGAAGCTTTCTTT; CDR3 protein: CASSLSASNTEAFF
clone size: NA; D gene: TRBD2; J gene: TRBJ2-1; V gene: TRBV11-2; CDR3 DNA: TGTGCCAGCAGCACTAGCGGGGCGGTGCATGAGCAGTTCTTC; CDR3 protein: CASSTSGAVHEQFF
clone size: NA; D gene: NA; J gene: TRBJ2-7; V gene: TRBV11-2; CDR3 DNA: TGTGCCAGCAGCTCACTCACAGTGAACTCCTACGAGCAGTACTTC; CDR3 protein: CASSSLTVNSYEQYF